This entry lists 27 T cell receptor beta chains sequenced from one sample in a study of T cell repertoires in cytomegalovirus infection. TCRdb processed the reads anew with MiXCR; each CDR3 protein has one entry. Found here are about 740,000 distinct CDR3 sequences, 35% to 40% of them singletons; the top ten hold 2.8%. Sequencing was performed on PBMCs. All receptors derive from a human donor in good health (CMV status not recorded). Some clones in this sample may be carry-over from other donors' samples.

V is TRBV27 and J is TRBJ1-5; tentatively, D is TRBD1 (6 bases). V was clipped by 8 bases and J by 6 bases, with 11 bases between them. The CDR3 is 12 amino acids. CDR1 is MNHEY and CDR2 is SMNVEV in the germline V gene (reference sequence). CDR3 amino acids: CASRGGAQPQHF. The CDR3 nucleotides read TGTGCCAGCCGAGGGGGGGCTCAGCCCCAGCATTTT.

The sample holds a few counts of this clonotype. In nucleotides, the CDR3 is TGTGCCACCAGCAGAGATCGGGGGACTCCGAACACTGAAGCTTTCTTT. The encoded protein is CATSRDRGTPNTEAFF. The J gene is TRBJ1-1, the V gene TRBV15, with D maybe TRBD1 (5 bases). Per the germline V gene, CDR1 is LNHNV and CDR2 is YYDKDF (reference sequence). Trimming stripped 0 bases from V and 1 base from J, with 12 bases between. CDR3 length equals 16 residues.

The V call is TRBV15, the J call TRBJ1-5; D is ambiguous. The CDR3 covers 13 residues. Germline values: CDR1 LNHNV, CDR2 YYDKDF (reference sequence). V shed 0 bases and J shed 9 bases, with 9 bases lying between them. The CDR3, as DNA: TGTGCCACCAGCAGAGATTTGGGCCTGCCCCAGCATTTT. Its protein product is CATSRDLGLPQHF.

This clonotype was seen a few times. The rearrangement joins TRBV7-8 to TRBJ2-1; maybe TRBD2 (6 bases). Germline V gives CDR1 SGHVS, CDR2 FQNEAQ. V was cut by 5 bases and J by 10 bases, with 21 bases left in between. This CDR3 is built from 15 residues. As DNA, the CDR3 is TGTGCCAGCAGCCATGAGGGGTCCCTAGCGCGGGAGCAGTTCTTC. Its translation is CASSHEGSLAREQFF.

This clonotype occurred a few times. The chain joins TRBV20-1 to TRBJ2-5; possible D gene TRBD2, 5 bases. The V end lost 5 bases, the J end lost 5 bases, and 9 bases lay between the germline ends. CDR3 length: 11 amino acids. Per germline, CDR1 DFQATT and CDR2 SNEGSKA (reference sequence). In DNA, the CDR3 is TGCAGTGCTTTCAGAGGGGAGACCCAGTACTTC. Its translation: CSAFRGETQYF.

The chain links TRBV7-6 to TRBJ2-3; 9 positions agree with TRBD2. The CDR3 has 16 residues. V gave up 5 bases and J gave up 0 bases; unmatched junction bases: 6. CDR1 is SGHVS, CDR2 FNYEAQ, per germline. The CDR3: CASSLTSGPSTDTQYF. CDR3 nucleotides: TGTGCCAGCAGCCTCACTAGCGGGCCAAGCACAGATACGCAGTATTTT.

The chain joins TRBV19 to TRBJ2-7; 11 bases match TRBD2. The CDR3 consists of 17 residues. Germline V CDR1 and CDR2: LNHDA, SQIVND (reference sequence). After removal of 8 bases from V and 2 bases from J, the junction contained 14 bases not matched to a gene. For the CDR3, the DNA is TGTGCCAGTGGCATAGACCCCGGGACTAGCGGAACCTACGAGCAGTACTTC. It yields the protein CASGIDPGTSGTYEQYF.

V usage is TRBV7-6 and J usage is TRBJ2-7; TRBD2 matches at 9 bases. The V gene end was trimmed by 3 bases and the J gene end by 7 bases; junction bases not matched to a gene: 10. CDR1 and CDR2 from the germline V gene are SGHVS and FNYEAQ. This CDR3 has 15 residues. This chain's CDR3 is CASSFSGLAVGEQYF. CDR3 coding DNA: TGTGCCAGCAGCTTTTCGGGACTAGCAGTTGGGGAGCAGTACTTC.

V gene TRBV2 combines with J gene TRBJ2-2; a possible D gene is TRBD2 (5 bases). V was clipped by 11 bases and J by 0 bases, with 13 bases between them. Germline loops: CDR1 SNHLY, CDR2 FYNNEI. This CDR3 is built from 14 residues. The CDR3 nucleotides read TGTGCCTGCCACCGGGGTTCGAACACCGGGGAGCTGTTTTTT. Protein product: CACHRGSNTGELFF.

This sequence joins TRBV10-3 and TRBJ2-3; TRBD2 is a possible D gene (5 bases). CDR1 ENHRY and CDR2 SYGVKD come from the germline V gene. This CDR3 contains 15 residues. Trimming removed 10 bases from V and 4 bases from J, with 21 bases in between. CDR3 residues: CATLASPAGADTQYF. CDR3 coding DNA: TGTGCCACCCTGGCAAGCCCGGCGGGCGCAGATACGCAGTATTTT.

This clonotype was counted only a few times. This chain connects TRBV29-1 to TRBJ2-7; 9 bases map to TRBD2. Trimming cost V 4 bases and J 4 bases; bases outside gene matches: 5. The CDR3 spans 13 residues. CDR1 SQVTM and CDR2 ANQGSEA come from the germline V gene. The CDR3 reads CSVVLAGQYEQYF. Written as DNA, the CDR3 is TGCAGCGTTGTTCTAGCGGGACAATACGAGCAGTACTTC.

V is TRBV7-2 and J is TRBJ1-5; D gene unclear. With 6 bases removed from V and 0 bases from J, the gap between germline ends came to 12 bases. The CDR3 has 15 residues. The V gene's germline CDR1 is SGHTA and CDR2 FQGNSA. The chain's CDR3 is CASSMAPGSNQPQHF. The DNA of the CDR3 is TGTGCCAGCAGTATGGCCCCTGGTAGCAATCAGCCCCAGCATTTT.

Note on this clonotype: One end of the junction is discordant with germline, which a read error may explain. The chain recombines TRBV3-1 with TRBJ1-6; TRBD1 agrees at 7 bases. The CDR3 extends over 14 amino acids. CDR1 and CDR2 (germline): LGHDT, YNNKEL (reference sequence). CDR3 in amino acids: CASRTGTVNSPLQF. In nucleotides, the CDR3 is TGTGCCAGCAGAACCGGGACAGTGAATTCACCCCTCCAATTT.

There are many counts of this clonotype. The V and J genes are TRBV6-1 and TRBJ2-6, with 15 nucleotides matching TRBD2. Losses at the gene ends were 6 bases for V and 0 bases for J; bases not matched to a gene: 3. This CDR3 has 18 residues. Germline V CDR1 and CDR2: MNHNS, SASEGT. CDR3 sequence: CASRGLAGGRSGANVLTF. CDR3 DNA: TGTGCCAGCAGGGGACTAGCGGGAGGTCGCTCTGGGGCCAACGTCCTGACTTTC.

V and J are TRBV15 and TRBJ1-1; a weak D match, TRBD1 (6 bases). In germline, CDR1 is LNHNV, CDR2 YYDKDF (reference sequence). The CDR3 has 12 residues. Trimming removed 11 bases from V and 0 bases from J, with 10 bases in between. The CDR3 loop reads CASEGVNTEAFF. The DNA of the CDR3 is TGTGCCTCAGAGGGGGTGAACACTGAAGCTTTCTTT.

The table lists this clonotype with many counts. V is TRBV12-3 or TRBV12-4 and J is TRBJ2-2; no firm D call. Between the trimmed V and J ends, which lost 6 bases and 6 bases, there was a span of 11 bases. This CDR3 region has 13 residues. The CDR3 DNA reads TGTGCCAGCAGCCCCCCGTGGGCCGGGGAGCTGTTTTTT. This codes for CASSPPWAGELFF.

Turning to this clonotype: One base away lies a much larger clone, so this may be a sequencing read error. This chain connects TRBV7-2 to TRBJ2-5; perhaps D is TRBD1 or TRBD2 (5 bases each). The CDR3 consists of 14 residues. Trimming left V 6 bases short and J 9 bases short, with 20 bases between. Germline V gives CDR1 SGHTA, CDR2 FQGNSA. For the CDR3, the DNA is TGTGCCAGCAGAAACACCGGGACGGTAAGGGCCCAGTACTTC. The encoded protein is CASRNTGTVRAQYF.

The gene calls are TRBV11-2 and TRBJ2-1; no firm D call. V gave up 0 bases and J gave up 8 bases, with 17 bases separating them. Germline CDR1 and CDR2: SGHAT and FQNNGV. The CDR3 covers 16 residues. CDR3 in DNA: TGTGCCAGCAGCTTAGACGCGGTTAGTTTTATCGATGAGCAGTTCTTC. It specifies CASSLDAVSFIDEQFF.

The chain has TRBV2 and TRBJ2-1; TRBD1 matches 8 bases. V was pared by 5 bases and J by 4 bases, with 7 bases of the junction left unmatched. This CDR3 region has 15 residues. CDR1 and CDR2 (germline): SNHLY, FYNNEI. The CDR3 DNA sequence: TGTGCCAGCAGTCCCTGGGACAGGACATACAATGAGCAGTTCTTC. This sequence encodes CASSPWDRTYNEQFF. The full variable domain, rest sourced from reference TRBV2 and TRBJ2-1, is EPEVTQTPSHQVTQMGQEVILRCVPISNHLYFYWYRQILGQKVEFLVSFYNNEISEKSEIFDDQFSVERPDGSNFTLKIRSTKLEDSAMYFCASSPWDRTYNEQFFGPGTRLTVL.

A word on this clonotype: This may stem from a read error, because a much larger clone lies one nucleotide away. The chain joins TRBV7-8 to TRBJ2-7; 10 bases are a match to TRBD2. This CDR3 region has 14 residues. Germline CDR1 and CDR2: SGHVS and FQNEAQ. The ends lost 5 bases at V and 6 bases at J; junction bases unmatched: 7. The chain's CDR3 is CASSIGTSVSEQYF. The CDR3 DNA follows: TGTGCCAGCAGCATTGGGACTAGCGTGAGCGAGCAGTACTTC.

This chain links TRBV12-3 or TRBV12-4 with TRBJ1-1; 7 nucleotides match TRBD1. The CDR3 has 14 residues. J lost 5 bases, V lost 7 bases, and 10 bases had no gene match. The CDR3 DNA reads as TGTGCCAGCACTGCCAGACAGGGAGCGACTGAAGCTTTCTTT. It specifies CASTARQGATEAFF.

As for this clonotype: Germline is not matched at one junction end, which may reflect a read error. The rearrangement links TRBV10-3 to TRBJ2-7, with TRBD1 identical over 9 bases. From germline, CDR1 is ENHRY and CDR2 SYGVKD. The CDR3 is 13 residues long. The CDR3 loop is CAISILDRGEKYF. The DNA of the CDR3 is TGTGCCATAAGTATTTTGGACAGGGGCGAGAAGTACTTC.

In this sample, this clonotype turned up many times. The chain uses TRBV6-1 and TRBJ2-5; D not resolved. The CDR3 has 16 residues. Deletions cut 1 base from V and 0 bases from J, with 12 bases between. The V gene's germline CDR1 is MNHNS and CDR2 SASEGT. The CDR3 sequence: CASSEGLRRNQETQYF. The CDR3 DNA reads as TGTGCCAGCAGTGAAGGTCTTCGCAGGAACCAAGAGACCCAGTACTTC.

The gene calls are TRBV7-9 and TRBJ2-3, with 14 bases identical to TRBD2. The CDR3 is made up of 17 amino acids. Germline loops: CDR1 SEHNR, CDR2 FQNEAQ (reference sequence). V lost 6 bases to trimming and J lost 3 bases; unmatched junction nucleotides: 8. The CDR3 nucleotides are TGTGCCAGCAGAACCGGGACTAGCGGGAGTGGGACAGATACGCAGTATTTT. This gives the protein CASRTGTSGSGTDTQYF.

This clonotype was recorded many times. J is TRBJ1-1 and V is TRBV7-3; unclear D gene. This CDR3 comprises 15 residues. V was cut by 1 base and J by 4 bases, with 13 bases left in between. CDR1 SGHTA and CDR2 FQGTGA come from the germline V gene. Here the CDR3 reads CASSLNGGRSTEAFF. The CDR3 region has the DNA TGTGCCAGCAGCTTAAACGGAGGTCGGAGCACTGAAGCTTTCTTT. Variable domain in full (rest from reference TRBV7-3 and TRBJ1-1): GAGVSQTPSNKVTEKGKYVELRCDPISGHTALYWYRQSLGQGPEFLIYFQGTGAADDSGLPNDRFFAVRPEGSVSTLKIQRTERGDSAVYLCASSLNGGRSTEAFFGQGTRLTVV.

This clonotype has a count of ten or more. The chain combines TRBV7-6 with TRBJ2-2; the D is unclear. The V end lost 1 base, the J end lost 6 bases, and 9 bases lay between the germline ends. In germline, CDR1 is SGHVS, CDR2 FNYEAQ. This CDR3 region has 14 residues. The CDR3 is CASSLDPPAGELFF. Here the CDR3 DNA reads TGTGCCAGCAGCTTAGACCCCCCCGCCGGGGAGCTGTTTTTT.

The chain employs TRBV11-2 and TRBJ2-1; 9 bases align to TRBD2. The V gene end was trimmed by 1 base and the J gene end by 12 bases; junction bases not matched to a gene: 22. Germline V gene lookup returns CDR1 SGHAT and CDR2 FQNNGV. The CDR3 is 19 residues long. The CDR3 region has the DNA TGTGCCAGCAGCTTAGTTGGGCGGGGGGGGCGAGACAGCGGGACGGGGCAGTTCTTC. It is translated as CASSLVGRGGRDSGTGQFF.